This TCR beta chain was profiled in a study of blood T cell repertoires in COVID-19. Per the authors' pipeline: Estimates of nucleated cell counts were drawn from the amplification of reference gene primers. Using immunoSEQ multiplex PCR, the repertoire was profiled, and TCRdb retains in-frame clones only, with some absent. The V and J calls and clone size are taken from that table; D and trimming were inferred from the DNA. The data show more than 200,000 clones, 80% to 90% seen once. Clinical history as reported by participants underpinned cohort assignment. CDR1 is SGHVS and CDR2 is FQNEAQ in the germline V gene. V gave up 2 bases and J gave up 1 base; unmatched junction bases: 5. The CDR3 has 16 amino acids.

The clonotype comes from a man aged 40-49 years who had recovered from COVID-19. The sequenced sample was PBMCs or T cells enriched from blood (not recorded which). V gene TRBV7-8 combines with J gene TRBJ1-5, with 7 bases lining up with TRBD1. CDR3 nucleotide sequence: TGTGCCAGCAGCTTAAGGGGGACAGACAGCAATCAGCCCCAGCATTTT. This sequence encodes CASSLRGTDSNQPQHF. Full variable domain (outside the CDR3, taken from reference TRBV7-8 and TRBJ1-5): GAGVSQSPRYKVAKRGQDVALRCDPISGHVSLFWYQQALGQGPEFLTYFQNEAQLDKSGLPSDRFFAERPEGSVSTLKIQRTQQEDSAVYLCASSLRGTDSNQPQHFGDGTRLSIL.